The subject of this entry is one T cell receptor beta chain. Its target is not known. Researchers ran the PCR with 60 Vbeta and 13 Jbeta primers. Repertoires were generated with immunoSEQ multiplex PCR, while TCRdb's copy carries only in-frame clones and drops some. The table lists 140,000 or so clones, approximately 79% of them singletons, with around 4.1% in the top ten. This record belongs to a study of cytomegalovirus exposure and HLA in healthy donors. Study-wide results and caveats: A list of around 150 TCR beta chains associated with cytomegalovirus was given.

V dropped 6 bases and J dropped 3 bases, with 15 bases sitting between them. Germline V gene data show CDR1 as ENHRY and CDR2 as SYGVKD. This CDR3 contains 14 residues. The chain combines TRBV10-3 with TRBJ2-7, with D possibly being TRBD1 (6 bases). The TCR comes from a man aged 18-30 years in good health and CMV-seropositive. Material for sequencing was PBMCs. The CDR3 DNA reads as TGTGCCATCAGCCGAGGGGGACAAGACTACGAGCAGTACTTC. Residues: CAISRGGQDYEQYF.